This TCR beta chain was captured by sequencing in a study of neurological immune-mediated disorders. This clonotype appeared many times. The antigen is undetermined. The cDNA was generated by 5'RACE with 10-nucleotide random UMIs. TCRdb called the 5' RACE reads again in MiXCR, with one record for every CDR3 protein. This table holds around 30,000 distinct CDR3 sequences, around 4% found once. Libraries from sorted cells each used around 920,000 CD4+ or CD8+ T cells. Broader study findings: Multiple sclerosis patients had less TCR clonal expansion than even healthy controls, unlike HTLV-1-associated myelopathy. None of the CDR3 amino acid sequences of expanded clones recurred across subjects, suggesting private repertoires in all groups.

The CDR3 loop spans 15 amino acids. Germline loops: CDR1 SGHRS, CDR2 YFSETQ. Trimming removed 5 bases at V and 0 bases at J, with 11 bases between. This receptor was taken from a woman in her thirties or forties in good health. The V call is TRBV5-1, the J call TRBJ1-4; D gene ambiguous. The sequenced material came from CD4+ T cells from blood. CDR3 sequence reads: CASRKGHATNEKLFF. The CDR3 region has the DNA TGCGCCAGCAGGAAGGGCCATGCAACTAATGAAAAACTGTTTTTT. Filled out from reference TRBV5-1 and TRBJ1-4, the complete variable domain reads KAGVTQTPRYLIKTRGQQVTLSCSPISGHRSVSWYQQTPGQGLQFLFEYFSETQRNKGNFPGRFSGRQFSNSRSEMNVSTLELGDSALYLCASRKGHATNEKLFFGSGTQLSVL.